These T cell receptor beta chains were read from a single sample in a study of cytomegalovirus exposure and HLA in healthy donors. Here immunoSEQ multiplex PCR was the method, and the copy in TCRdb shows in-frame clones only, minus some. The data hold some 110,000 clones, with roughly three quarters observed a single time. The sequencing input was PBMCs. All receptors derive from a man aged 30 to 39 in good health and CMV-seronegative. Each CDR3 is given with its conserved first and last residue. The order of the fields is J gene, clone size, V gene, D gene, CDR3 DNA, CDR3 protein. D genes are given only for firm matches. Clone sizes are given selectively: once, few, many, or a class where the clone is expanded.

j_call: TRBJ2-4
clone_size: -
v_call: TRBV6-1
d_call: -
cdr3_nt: TGTGCCAGCAGTGTCTTGGGGGCTAGCGGACAAAACATTCAGTACTTC
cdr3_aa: CASSVLGASGQNIQYF

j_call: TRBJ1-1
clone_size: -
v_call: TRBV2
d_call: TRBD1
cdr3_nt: TGTGCCAGCCGGTGGACAGGGGGAATGAACACTGAAGCTTTCTTT
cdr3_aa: CASRWTGGMNTEAFF

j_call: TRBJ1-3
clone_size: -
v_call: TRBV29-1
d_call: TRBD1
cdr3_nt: TGCAGCGTTGAACCCCTGACAGGGACTGGAAACACCATATATTTT
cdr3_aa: CSVEPLTGTGNTIYF

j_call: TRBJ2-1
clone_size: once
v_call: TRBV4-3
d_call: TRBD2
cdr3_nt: TGCGCCAGCAGCCAGCGGACTAGCGGGAGGTTGGATGAGCAGTTCTTC
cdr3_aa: CASSQRTSGRLDEQFF

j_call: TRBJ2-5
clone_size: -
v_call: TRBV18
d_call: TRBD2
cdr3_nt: TGTGCCAGCTCGGAGACTAGCGGGAGAGAGACCCAGTACTTC
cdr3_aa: CASSETSGRETQYF

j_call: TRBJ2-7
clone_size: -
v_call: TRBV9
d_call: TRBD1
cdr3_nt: TGTGCCAGCAGCGCCGGGGGGACAGGGTCCTACGAGCAGTACTTC
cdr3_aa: CASSAGGTGSYEQYF

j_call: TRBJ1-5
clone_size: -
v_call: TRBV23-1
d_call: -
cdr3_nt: TGCGCCAGCAGTCAAAGAGTGGAGGGAGGGCAGCCCCAGCATTTT
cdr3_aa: CASSQRVEGGQPQHF

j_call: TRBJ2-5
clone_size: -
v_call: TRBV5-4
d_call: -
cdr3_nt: TGTGCCAGCAGCTTAGGGACTGGCCAAGAGACCCAGTACTTC
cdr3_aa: CASSLGTGQETQYF

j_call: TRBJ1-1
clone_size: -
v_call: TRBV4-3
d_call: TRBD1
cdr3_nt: TGCGCCAGCAGTTCCGGGACAGAGAACACTGAAGCTTTCTTT
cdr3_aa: CASSSGTENTEAFF

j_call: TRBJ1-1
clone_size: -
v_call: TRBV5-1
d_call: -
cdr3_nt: TGCGCCAGCAGCTTGTGGGCAGCGAACACTGAAGCTTTCTTT
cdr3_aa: CASSLWAANTEAFF

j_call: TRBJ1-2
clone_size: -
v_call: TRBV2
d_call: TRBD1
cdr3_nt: TGTGCCAGCAGTGAATTGCAGGGGGATGGCTACACCTTC
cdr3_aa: CASSELQGDGYTF

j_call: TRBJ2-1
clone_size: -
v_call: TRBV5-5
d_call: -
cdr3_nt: TGTGCCAGCAGACTGACGGGCAGGGGAGATGAGCAGTTCTTC
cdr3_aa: CASRLTGRGDEQFF

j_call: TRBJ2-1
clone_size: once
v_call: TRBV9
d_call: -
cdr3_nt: TGTGCCAGCAGCGGAGGGGACTTACCTTCCTACAATGAGCAGTTCTTC
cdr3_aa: CASSGGDLPSYNEQFF

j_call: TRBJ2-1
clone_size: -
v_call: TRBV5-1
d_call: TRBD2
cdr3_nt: TGCGCCAGCAGCCCTGTAGCGGGAGCGGGAAATGAGCAGTTCTTC
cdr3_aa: CASSPVAGAGNEQFF

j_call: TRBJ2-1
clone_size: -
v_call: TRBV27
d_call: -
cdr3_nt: TGTGCCAGCAGTCGAACCAAATCGGGGACTGGAAACAATGAGCAGTTCTTC
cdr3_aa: CASSRTKSGTGNNEQFF

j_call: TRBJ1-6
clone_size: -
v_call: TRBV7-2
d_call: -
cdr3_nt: TGTGCCCTCGTCCAGACACAGTATAATTCACCCCTCCACTTT
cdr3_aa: CALVQTQYNSPLHF

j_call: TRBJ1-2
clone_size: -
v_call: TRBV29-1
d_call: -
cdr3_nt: TGCAGCGCCGGCGACCGGGACATTACCTATGGCTACACCTTC
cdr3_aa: CSAGDRDITYGYTF

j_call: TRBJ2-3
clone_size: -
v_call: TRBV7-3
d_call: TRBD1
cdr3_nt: TGTGCCAGCAGCCCCACCGGGACAGGGGGAGGGACAGATACGCAGTATTTT
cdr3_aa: CASSPTGTGGGTDTQYF

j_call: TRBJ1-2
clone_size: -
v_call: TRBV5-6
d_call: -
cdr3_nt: TGTGCCAGCAGCTTGGAAGCGGCGGGGGGAGTAAAGGGCTACACCTTC
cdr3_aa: CASSLEAAGGVKGYTF

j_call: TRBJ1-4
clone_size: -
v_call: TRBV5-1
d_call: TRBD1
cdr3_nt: TGCGCCAGCACCGCATTCGGACAGGGGGCGGGTGAAAAACTGTTTTTT
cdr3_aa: CASTAFGQGAGEKLFF

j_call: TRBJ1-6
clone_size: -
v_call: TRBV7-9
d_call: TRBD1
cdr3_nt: TGTGCCAGCAGCACAGGACAGGATAATTCACCCCTCCACTTT
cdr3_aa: CASSTGQDNSPLHF

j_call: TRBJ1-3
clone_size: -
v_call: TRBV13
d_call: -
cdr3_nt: TGTGCCAGCAGCGTCCTGGGAGGGAGCTCTGGAAACACCATATATTTT
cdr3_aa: CASSVLGGSSGNTIYF

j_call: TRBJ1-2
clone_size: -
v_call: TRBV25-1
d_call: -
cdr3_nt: TGTGCCAGCAGTGAATATGGAGTACAGGGTAATGGCTACACCTTC
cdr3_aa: CASSEYGVQGNGYTF

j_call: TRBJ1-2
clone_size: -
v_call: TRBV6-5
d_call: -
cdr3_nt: TGTGCCAGCAGCCTACTGGGCCAAGGCTATGGCTACACCTTC
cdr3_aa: CASSLLGQGYGYTF

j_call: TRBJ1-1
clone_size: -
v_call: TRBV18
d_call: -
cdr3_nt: TGTGCCAGCTCACCACCGATCCAGGGGCCAAACACTGAAGCTTTCTTT
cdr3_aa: CASSPPIQGPNTEAFF